The rows below give T cell receptor beta chains drawn from one sample of a study of T cell responses to AZD1222 COVID-19 vaccine. Assay used: immunoSEQ multiplex PCR; TCRdb lists only in-frame clones, some missing. This sample carries more than 95,000 clones, roughly nine tenths of them seen once, and the ten largest clones take about 1.6%. The sample in question was peripheral blood, obtained 28 days after the second AZD1222 dose. These receptors all stem from an adult who received the AZD1222 COVID-19 vaccine. CDR3s include the opening cysteine and the closing phenylalanine or tryptophan.

length	V	CDR3
16	TRBV6-6	CASSYIRTSDSYEQYF
15	TRBV6-4	CASSDVAGRNGELFF
16	TRBV5-1	CASSYALAGVGEEQYF
16	TRBV9	CASSPRRVAGVETQYF
14	TRBV6-1	CASSEAGTGYGYTF
15	TRBV5-4	CASSPSPGRRNEQFF
12	TRBV15	CATSVGTDTQYF
14	TRBV2	CASSEANTGTEAFF
13	TRBV6-4	CASSDTVYSEQFF
14	TRBV5-1	CASSLVAEKNIQYF
14	TRBV19	CASGNSGSFYEQYF
15	TRBV27	CASSYRGHSNQPQHF
15	TRBV7-3	CASSPLLAGGNEQFF
15	TRBV23-1	CASSLTTSNSYEQYF
13	TRBV6-5	CASSLRVSNEQFF
16	TRBV21-1	CASSKDRHAGKNIQYF
17	TRBV6-2/TRBV6-3	CASSHSIATSGRPEQYF
14	TRBV2	CASSNRHSEGDAFF
13	TRBV12-3/TRBV12-4	CASSPRTNSPLHF
14	TRBV2	CASSLWQLNTEAFF
14	TRBV28	CASSFWTFTGELFF
15	TRBV6-5	CASSYSGGRNSPLHF
14	TRBV7-9	CASSNGGYHSPLHF
16	TRBV27	CASSLNTLRYQETQYF
13	TRBV14	CASRRSGLYEQYF
15	TRBV6-5	CASNLRDRGVNEQFF
15	TRBV28	CATQPGLAKTYEQYF
12	TRBV29-1	CSGETSYNEQFF
19	TRBV29-1	CSVEGVTGTSGNGGETQYF
16	TRBV13	CASSLGASGRTDTQYF
16	TRBV7-9	CASSSSTSGENYEQYF
15	TRBV5-1	CASSFSTGQGQPQHF
15	TRBV4-2	CASSQETSGSYEQYF
15	TRBV27	CASSLYSGGHYEQYF
14	TRBV4-1	CASTSPGQGNTIYF
11	TRBV28	CASSYREPQYF
14	TRBV19	CASSISGNTGELFF
12	TRBV7-3	CASSSGSGELFF
16	TRBV6-6	CASSGNRGSGSYEQYF
13	TRBV3-1/TRBV3-2	CASSQSLRRYPTF